Listed below are T cell receptor beta chains from one sample, sequenced in a study of OX40 agonist ivuxolimab in advanced cancers. Clones were read by immunoSEQ multiplex PCR, and TCRdb kept only the in-frame ones, dropping some. Of about 59,000 clones detected, 94% appear once; the ten largest clones hold 15% to 20%. This specimen was CD4+ or CD8+ T cells sorted from blood, taken in a trial of the OX40 agonist ivuxolimab. The receptors here all came from an adult with an advanced solid tumor such as melanoma, head and neck, liver or kidney cancer. Both conserved end residues are part of each CDR3. Each record gives: J gene, clone size, D gene, V gene, CDR3 protein, CDR3 DNA. D genes are given only for firm matches. A clone size is listed for some rows: how often the clone was seen (once, few, many), or a class if it is expanded.

J gene: TRBJ2-7; clone size: .; D gene: .; V gene: TRBV4-3; CDR3 protein: CASSQGLAYEQYF; CDR3 DNA: TGCGCCAGCAGCCAGGGGCTAGCTTACGAGCAGTACTTC
J gene: TRBJ2-5; clone size: few; D gene: TRBD2; V gene: TRBV7-3; CDR3 protein: CASSFTSGLEETQYF; CDR3 DNA: TGTGCCAGCAGCTTTACTAGCGGCTTAGAGGAGACCCAGTACTTC
J gene: TRBJ2-7; clone size: .; D gene: .; V gene: TRBV13; CDR3 protein: CASSLGRDLSYEQYF; CDR3 DNA: TGTGCCAGCAGCTTAGGAAGGGATCTCTCCTACGAGCAGTACTTC
J gene: TRBJ1-2; clone size: .; D gene: .; V gene: TRBV29-1; CDR3 protein: CSVDSANYGYTF; CDR3 DNA: TGCAGCGTTGACTCCGCTAACTATGGCTACACCTTC
J gene: TRBJ2-7; clone size: .; D gene: .; V gene: TRBV27; CDR3 protein: CASSTAPVGGEQYF; CDR3 DNA: TGTGCCAGCAGTACAGCACCGGTAGGAGGGGAGCAGTACTTC
J gene: TRBJ2-3; clone size: hyperexpanded; D gene: TRBD2; V gene: TRBV4-1; CDR3 protein: CASSPVTSGDTQYF; CDR3 DNA: TGCGCCAGCAGCCCTGTGACTAGCGGAGATACGCAGTATTTT
J gene: TRBJ1-1; clone size: .; D gene: .; V gene: TRBV5-1; CDR3 protein: CASSLASLGGTEAFF; CDR3 DNA: TGCGCCAGCAGCTTGGCCTCCTTAGGAGGGACTGAAGCTTTCTTT
J gene: TRBJ2-1; clone size: once; D gene: .; V gene: TRBV7-9; CDR3 protein: CASSLGGVANEQFF; CDR3 DNA: TGTGCCAGCAGCTTAGGCGGGGTTGCGAATGAGCAGTTCTTC
J gene: TRBJ1-1; clone size: .; D gene: .; V gene: TRBV19; CDR3 protein: CASSFRGPRTEAFF; CDR3 DNA: TGTGCCAGTAGTTTCCGGGGGCCGCGGACTGAAGCTTTCTTT
J gene: TRBJ2-7; clone size: .; D gene: TRBD2; V gene: TRBV29-1; CDR3 protein: CSVGASGILYEQYF; CDR3 DNA: TGCAGCGTTGGTGCTAGCGGGATCTTATACGAGCAGTACTTC
J gene: TRBJ1-1; clone size: .; D gene: .; V gene: TRBV19; CDR3 protein: CASTLGSIEAFF; CDR3 DNA: TGTGCCAGTACCCTGGGGTCGATTGAAGCTTTCTTT
J gene: TRBJ2-5; clone size: .; D gene: TRBD1; V gene: TRBV19; CDR3 protein: CASSNRDRGQETQYF; CDR3 DNA: TGTGCCAGTAGTAACCGGGACAGGGGGCAAGAGACCCAGTACTTC
J gene: TRBJ2-1; clone size: .; D gene: TRBD2; V gene: TRBV5-1; CDR3 protein: CASSLAGGSTDYNEQFF; CDR3 DNA: TGCGCCAGCAGCTTGGCTGGCGGGAGTACAGACTACAATGAGCAGTTCTTC
J gene: TRBJ2-5; clone size: .; D gene: TRBD1; V gene: TRBV27; CDR3 protein: CASSLEGQIQETQYF; CDR3 DNA: TGTGCCAGCAGTTTAGAGGGACAGATCCAAGAGACCCAGTACTTC
J gene: TRBJ2-7; clone size: .; D gene: .; V gene: TRBV7-9; CDR3 protein: CASSLVSRLPYEQYF; CDR3 DNA: TGTGCCAGCAGCTTAGTATCTAGGCTCCCCTACGAGCAGTACTTC
J gene: TRBJ2-7; clone size: .; D gene: .; V gene: TRBV28; CDR3 protein: CTSSPAGTPPYEQYF; CDR3 DNA: TGTACCAGCAGCCCCGCCGGGACACCTCCCTACGAGCAGTACTTC
J gene: TRBJ2-7; clone size: .; D gene: .; V gene: TRBV10-1; CDR3 protein: CASSEDGGEQYF; CDR3 DNA: TGCGCCAGCAGTGAGGACGGGGGTGAGCAGTACTTC
J gene: TRBJ1-2; clone size: .; D gene: .; V gene: TRBV7-9; CDR3 protein: CASSLGRANYGYTF; CDR3 DNA: TGTGCCAGCAGCTTAGGCCGGGCTAACTATGGCTACACCTTC
J gene: TRBJ2-1; clone size: .; D gene: TRBD1; V gene: TRBV28; CDR3 protein: CASSKNRGSYNEQFF; CDR3 DNA: TGTGCCAGCAGCAAAAACAGGGGATCCTACAATGAGCAGTTCTTC
J gene: TRBJ2-1; clone size: .; D gene: TRBD2; V gene: TRBV30; CDR3 protein: CAWTSGASTPYNEQFF; CDR3 DNA: TGTGCCTGGACTAGCGGTGCTTCCACCCCCTACAATGAGCAGTTCTTC
J gene: TRBJ2-1; clone size: .; D gene: .; V gene: TRBV7-2; CDR3 protein: CASEGLSSYNEQFF; CDR3 DNA: TGTGCCAGCGAGGGACTGAGCTCCTACAATGAGCAGTTCTTC
J gene: TRBJ2-7; clone size: .; D gene: .; V gene: TRBV4-2; CDR3 protein: CASSQGEDLRTYEQYF; CDR3 DNA: TGTGCCAGCAGCCAAGGGGAGGACCTGAGGACCTACGAGCAGTACTTC
J gene: TRBJ1-5; clone size: .; D gene: .; V gene: TRBV5-5; CDR3 protein: CASTLFWSDNQPQHF; CDR3 DNA: TGTGCCAGCACCCTGTTTTGGAGCGACAATCAGCCCCAGCATTTT
J gene: TRBJ2-7; clone size: .; D gene: .; V gene: TRBV4-3; CDR3 protein: CASSRPEEGVQYF; CDR3 DNA: TGCGCCAGCAGCCGCCCCGAGGAGGGAGTGCAGTACTTC